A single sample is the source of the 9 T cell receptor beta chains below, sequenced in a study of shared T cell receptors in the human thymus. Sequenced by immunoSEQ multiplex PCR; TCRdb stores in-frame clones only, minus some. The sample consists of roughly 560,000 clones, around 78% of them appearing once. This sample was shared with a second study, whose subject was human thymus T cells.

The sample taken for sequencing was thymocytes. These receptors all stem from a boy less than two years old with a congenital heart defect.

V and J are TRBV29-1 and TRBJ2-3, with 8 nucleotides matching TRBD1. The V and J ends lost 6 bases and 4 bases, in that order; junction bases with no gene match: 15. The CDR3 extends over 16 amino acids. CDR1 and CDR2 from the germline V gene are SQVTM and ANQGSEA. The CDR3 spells CSVQTWGQVSADTQYF. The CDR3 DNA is TGCAGCGTCCAAACCTGGGGACAGGTCTCCGCAGATACGCAGTATTTT.

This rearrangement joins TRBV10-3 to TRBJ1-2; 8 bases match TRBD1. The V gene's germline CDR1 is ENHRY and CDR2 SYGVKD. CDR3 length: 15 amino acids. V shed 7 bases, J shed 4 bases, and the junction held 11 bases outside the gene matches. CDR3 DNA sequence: TGTGCCATCACCCCGGGACAGGAAAAGACCTATGGCTACACCTTC. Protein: CAITPGQEKTYGYTF.

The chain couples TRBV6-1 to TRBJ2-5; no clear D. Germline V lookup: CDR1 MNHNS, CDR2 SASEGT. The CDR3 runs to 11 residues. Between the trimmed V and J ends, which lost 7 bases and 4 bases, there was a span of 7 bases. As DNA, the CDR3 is TGTGCCAGCAAATTCCGAGAGACCCAGTACTTC. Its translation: CASKFRETQYF.

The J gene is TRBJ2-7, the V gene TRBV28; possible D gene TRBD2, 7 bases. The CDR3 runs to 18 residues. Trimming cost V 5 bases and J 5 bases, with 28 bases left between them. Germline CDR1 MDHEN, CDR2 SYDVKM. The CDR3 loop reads CASSPTTKGGAPTDEQYF. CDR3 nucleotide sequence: TGTGCCAGCAGTCCCACTACAAAGGGGGGGGCACCTACCGACGAGCAGTACTTC.

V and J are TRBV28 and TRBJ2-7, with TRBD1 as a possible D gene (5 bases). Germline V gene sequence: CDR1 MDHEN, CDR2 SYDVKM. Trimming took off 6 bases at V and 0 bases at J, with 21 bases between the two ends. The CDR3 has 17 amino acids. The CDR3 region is CASRTPNDRPFSYEQYF. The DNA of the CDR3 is TGTGCCAGCAGGACCCCTAACGACAGACCCTTCTCCTACGAGCAGTACTTC.

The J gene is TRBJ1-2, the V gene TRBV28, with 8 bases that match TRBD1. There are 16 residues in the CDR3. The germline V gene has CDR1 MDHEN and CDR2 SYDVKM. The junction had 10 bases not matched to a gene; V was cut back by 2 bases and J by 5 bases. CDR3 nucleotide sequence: TGTGCCAGCAGTTTACGCCGTCCAACAGGGGGGTATGGCTACACCTTC. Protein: CASSLRRPTGGYGYTF.

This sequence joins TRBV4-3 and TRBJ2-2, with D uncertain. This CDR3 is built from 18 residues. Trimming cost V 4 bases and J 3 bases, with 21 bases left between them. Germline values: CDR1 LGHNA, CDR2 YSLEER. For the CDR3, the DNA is TGCGCCAGCAGCCGATCCAAAGGAGCATGGCCTGACACCGGGGAGCTGTTTTTT. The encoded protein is CASSRSKGAWPDTGELFF.

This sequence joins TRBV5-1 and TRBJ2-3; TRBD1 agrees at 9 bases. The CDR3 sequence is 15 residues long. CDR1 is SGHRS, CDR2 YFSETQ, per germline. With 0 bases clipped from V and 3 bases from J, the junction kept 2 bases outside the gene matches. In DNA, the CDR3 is TGCGCCAGCAGCTTGGGGGACAGGGAAACAGATACGCAGTATTTT. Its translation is CASSLGDRETDTQYF.

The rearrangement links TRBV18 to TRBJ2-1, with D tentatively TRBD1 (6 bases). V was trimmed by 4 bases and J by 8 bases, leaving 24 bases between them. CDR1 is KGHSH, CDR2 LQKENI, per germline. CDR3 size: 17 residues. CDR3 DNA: TGTGCCAGCTCACGACGATACAGGGAAACGGGTGGCGATGAGCAGTTCTTC. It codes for CASSRRYRETGGDEQFF.